This T cell receptor (beta chain) was found in a study of blood T cell repertoires in COVID-19. Whole-study context: From the United States, Italy and Spain came samples of acute and convalescent COVID-19. The analysed material was cDNA or gDNA that came from T cells, B-cell-depleted T cells, or PBMCs.

This clone was counted a few times. Original methodology: For nucleated cells, counts were estimated from reference gene primer amplification. Method: immunoSEQ multiplex PCR; TCRdb's copy keeps in-frame clones and lacks some. Clone size and the V and J calls come from that table; the DNA yielded D and trimming. The sample contains more than 55,000 clones, around three quarters of which appear only once. This CDR3 region has 14 residues. Deletions cut 3 bases from V and 5 bases from J, with 11 bases between. Germline V gene data show CDR1 as SGHTA and CDR2 as FQGNSA. The chain recombines TRBV7-2 with TRBJ1-5; D not resolved. Sequencing was performed on peripheral blood. The sequence was collected from a man aged 60 to 69 with acute or convalescent COVID-19. This CDR3 is CASSFGPYDQPQHF. Written as DNA, the CDR3 is TGTGCCAGCAGCTTTGGGCCATACGATCAGCCCCAGCATTTT.